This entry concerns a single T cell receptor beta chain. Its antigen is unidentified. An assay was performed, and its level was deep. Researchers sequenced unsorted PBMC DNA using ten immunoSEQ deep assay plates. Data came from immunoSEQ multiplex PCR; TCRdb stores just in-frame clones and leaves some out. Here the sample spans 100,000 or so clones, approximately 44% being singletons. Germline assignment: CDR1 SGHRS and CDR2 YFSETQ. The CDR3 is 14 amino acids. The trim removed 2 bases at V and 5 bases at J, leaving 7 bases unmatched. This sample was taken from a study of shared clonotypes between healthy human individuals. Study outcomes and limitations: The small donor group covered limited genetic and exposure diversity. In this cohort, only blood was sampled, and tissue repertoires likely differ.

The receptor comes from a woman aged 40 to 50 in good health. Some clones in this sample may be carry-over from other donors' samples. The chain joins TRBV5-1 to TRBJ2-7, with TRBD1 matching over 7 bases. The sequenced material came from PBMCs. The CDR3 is CASSLEGGDDEQYF. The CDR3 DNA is TGCGCCAGCAGCTTAGAAGGGGGCGACGACGAGCAGTACTTC.